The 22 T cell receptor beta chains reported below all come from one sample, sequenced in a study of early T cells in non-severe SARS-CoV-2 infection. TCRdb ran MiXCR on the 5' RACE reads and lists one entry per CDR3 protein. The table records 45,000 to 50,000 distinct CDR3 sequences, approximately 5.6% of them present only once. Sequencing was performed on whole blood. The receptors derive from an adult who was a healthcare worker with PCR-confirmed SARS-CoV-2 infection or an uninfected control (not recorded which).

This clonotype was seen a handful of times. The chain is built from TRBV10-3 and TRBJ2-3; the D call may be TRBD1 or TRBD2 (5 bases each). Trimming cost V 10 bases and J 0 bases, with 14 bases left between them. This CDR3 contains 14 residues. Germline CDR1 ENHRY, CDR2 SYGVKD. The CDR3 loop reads CATSRGRSTDTQYF. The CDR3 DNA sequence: TGTGCCACCAGCCGGGGCCGTAGCACAGATACGCAGTATTTT.

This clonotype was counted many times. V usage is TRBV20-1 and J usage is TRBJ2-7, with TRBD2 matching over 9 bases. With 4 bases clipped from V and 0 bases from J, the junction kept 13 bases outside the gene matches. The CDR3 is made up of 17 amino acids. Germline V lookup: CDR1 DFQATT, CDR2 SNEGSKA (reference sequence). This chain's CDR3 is CSATGGPLAGDSYEQYF. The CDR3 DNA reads TGCAGTGCTACAGGGGGTCCGTTAGCGGGGGACTCCTACGAGCAGTACTTC.

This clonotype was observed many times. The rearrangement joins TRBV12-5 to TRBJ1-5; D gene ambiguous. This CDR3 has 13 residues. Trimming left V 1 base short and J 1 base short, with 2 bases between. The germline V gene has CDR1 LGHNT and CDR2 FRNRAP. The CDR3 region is CASGLGSNQPQHF. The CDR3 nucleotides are TGTGCTAGTGGTTTGGGGAGCAATCAGCCCCAGCATTTT.

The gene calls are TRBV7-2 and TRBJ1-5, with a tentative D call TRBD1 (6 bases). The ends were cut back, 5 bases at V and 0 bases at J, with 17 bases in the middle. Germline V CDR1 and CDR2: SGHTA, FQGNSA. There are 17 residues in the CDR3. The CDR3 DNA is TGTGCCAGCAGCGGAACTGGGGGGCGGGTTAGCAATCAGCCCCAGCATTTT. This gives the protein CASSGTGGRVSNQPQHF.

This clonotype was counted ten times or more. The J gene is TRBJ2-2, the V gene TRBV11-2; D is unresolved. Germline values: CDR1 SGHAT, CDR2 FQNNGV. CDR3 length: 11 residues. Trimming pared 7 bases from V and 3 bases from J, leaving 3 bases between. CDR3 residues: CASTDTGELFF. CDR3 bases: TGTGCCAGCACTGACACCGGGGAGCTGTTTTTT.

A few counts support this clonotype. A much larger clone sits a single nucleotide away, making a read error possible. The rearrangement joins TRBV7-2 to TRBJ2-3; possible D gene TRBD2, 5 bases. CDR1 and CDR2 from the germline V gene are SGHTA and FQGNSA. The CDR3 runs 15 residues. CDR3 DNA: TGTGCCTGCAGCTTGCTATTTAGGAGGCCAGATACGCAGTATTTT. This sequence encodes CACSLLFRRPDTQYF. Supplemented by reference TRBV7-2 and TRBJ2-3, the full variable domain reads GAGVSQSPSNKVTEKGKDVELRCDPISGHTALYWYRQSLGQGLEFLIYFQGNSAPDKSGLPSDRFSAERTGGSVSTLTIQRTQQEDSAVYLCACSLLFRRPDTQYFGPGTRLTVL.

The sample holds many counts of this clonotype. The CDR3 nucleotides read TGTGCCAGCAGTCTCAAGCCGGGACTGACAGATACGCAGTATTTT. Translated, it gives CASSLKPGLTDTQYF. This rearrangement joins TRBV27 to TRBJ2-3, with D perhaps matching TRBD2 (6 bases). CDR3 length: 15 residues. V lost 5 bases to trimming and J lost 3 bases, with 15 bases between them. In germline, CDR1 is MNHEY, CDR2 SMNVEV (reference sequence).

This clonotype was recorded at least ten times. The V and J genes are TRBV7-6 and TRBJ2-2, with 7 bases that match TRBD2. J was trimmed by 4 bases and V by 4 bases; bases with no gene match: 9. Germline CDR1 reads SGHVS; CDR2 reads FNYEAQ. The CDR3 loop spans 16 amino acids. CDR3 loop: CASSWVREIATGELFF. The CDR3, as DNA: TGTGCCAGCAGCTGGGTGCGGGAGATAGCCACCGGGGAGCTGTTTTTT. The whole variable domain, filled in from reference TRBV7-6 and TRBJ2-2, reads GAGVSQSPRYKVTKRGQDVALRCDPISGHVSLYWYRQALGQGPEFLTYFNYEAQQDKSGLPNDRFSAERPEGSISTLTIQRTEQRDSAMYRCASSWVREIATGELFFGEGSRLTVL.

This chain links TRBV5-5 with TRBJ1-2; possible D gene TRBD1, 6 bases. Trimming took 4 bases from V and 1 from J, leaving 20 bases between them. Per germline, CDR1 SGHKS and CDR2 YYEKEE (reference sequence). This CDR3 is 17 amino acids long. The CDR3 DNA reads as TGTGCCAGCAGCCTATCGGAGGGTGGCAGGGGTAACTATGGCTACACCTTC. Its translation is CASSLSEGGRGNYGYTF.

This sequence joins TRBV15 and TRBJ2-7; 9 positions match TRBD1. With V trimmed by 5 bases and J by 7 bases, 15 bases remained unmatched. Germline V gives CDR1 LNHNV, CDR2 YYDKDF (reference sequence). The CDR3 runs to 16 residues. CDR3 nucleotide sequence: TGTGCCACCAGCCGCGAATGGGGACAGGGACGTGAGGAGCAGTACTTC. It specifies CATSREWGQGREEQYF.

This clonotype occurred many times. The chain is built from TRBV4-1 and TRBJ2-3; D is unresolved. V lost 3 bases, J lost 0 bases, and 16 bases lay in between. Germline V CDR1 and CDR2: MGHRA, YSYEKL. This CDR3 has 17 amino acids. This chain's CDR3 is CASSQLRAASSTDTQYF. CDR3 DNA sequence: TGCGCCAGCAGCCAGCTAAGGGCAGCGTCTAGCACAGATACGCAGTATTTT.

The CDR3 DNA is TGTGCCATCAGAACCACTAGCGGGAGAACAGATACGCAGTATTTT. Protein sequence: CAIRTTSGRTDTQYF. The chain recombines TRBV10-3 with TRBJ2-3; 11 nucleotides align to TRBD2. This CDR3 region has 15 residues. Germline values: CDR1 ENHRY, CDR2 SYGVKD. Losses at the gene ends were 6 bases for V and 3 bases for J; bases not matched to a gene: 5.

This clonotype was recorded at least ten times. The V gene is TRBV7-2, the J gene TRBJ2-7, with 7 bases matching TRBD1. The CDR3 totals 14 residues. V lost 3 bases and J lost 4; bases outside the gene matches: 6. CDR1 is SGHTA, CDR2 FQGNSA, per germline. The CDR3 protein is CASSLTGNRYEQYF. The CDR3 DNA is TGTGCCAGCAGCTTGACAGGGAATAGATACGAGCAGTACTTC. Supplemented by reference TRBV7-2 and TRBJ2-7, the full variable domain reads GAGVSQSPSNKVTEKGKDVELRCDPISGHTALYWYRQSLGQGLEFLIYFQGNSAPDKSGLPSDRFSAERTGGSVSTLTIQRTQQEDSAVYLCASSLTGNRYEQYFGPGTRLTVT.

CDR3 DNA sequence: TGTGCCAGCAGTTTTACTCAGGGGGCCGGTCAACCCCAGCATTTT. It is translated as CASSFTQGAGQPQHF. This chain connects TRBV6-5 to TRBJ1-5; 8 bases map to TRBD1. The CDR3 totals 15 residues. Per germline, CDR1 MNHEY and CDR2 SVGAGI. The junction had 12 bases not matched to a gene; V was cut back by 4 bases and J by 10 bases.

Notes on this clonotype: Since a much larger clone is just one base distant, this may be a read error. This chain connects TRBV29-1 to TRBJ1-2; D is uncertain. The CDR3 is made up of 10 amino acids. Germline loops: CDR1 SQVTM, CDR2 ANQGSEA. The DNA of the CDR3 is TGCAGCGTTGTAACGGATGGCTTCACCTTC. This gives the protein CSVVTDGFTF. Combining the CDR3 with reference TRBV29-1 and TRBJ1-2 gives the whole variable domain SAVISQKPSRDICQRGTSLTIQCQVDSQVTMMFWYRQQPGQSLTLIATANQGSEATYESGFVIDKFPISRPNLTFSTLTVSNMSPEDSSIYLCSVVTDGFTFGSGTRLTVV.

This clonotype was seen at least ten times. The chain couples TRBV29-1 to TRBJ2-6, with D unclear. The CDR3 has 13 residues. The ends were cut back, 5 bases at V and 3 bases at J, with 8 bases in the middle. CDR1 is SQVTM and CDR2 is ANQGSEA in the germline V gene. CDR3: CSVRTDGANVLTF. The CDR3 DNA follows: TGCAGCGTTCGAACGGATGGGGCCAACGTCCTGACTTTC.

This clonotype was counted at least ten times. The CDR3 loop reads CASSVGGGTPYEQYF. The CDR3 DNA follows: TGTGCCAGCAGCGTCGGCGGAGGGACCCCCTACGAGCAGTACTTC. J is TRBJ2-7 and V is TRBV14; maybe TRBD2 (6 bases). The CDR3 contains 15 residues. V shed 5 bases and J shed 2 bases, with 16 bases lying between them. Germline V gene sequence: CDR1 SGHDN, CDR2 FVKESK.

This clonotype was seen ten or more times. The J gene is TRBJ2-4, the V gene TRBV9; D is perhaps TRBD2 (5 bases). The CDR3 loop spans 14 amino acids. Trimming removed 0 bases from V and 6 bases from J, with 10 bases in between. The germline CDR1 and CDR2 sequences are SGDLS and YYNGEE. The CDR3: CASSVGVEGNIQYF. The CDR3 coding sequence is TGTGCCAGCAGCGTAGGCGTAGAGGGAAACATTCAGTACTTC.

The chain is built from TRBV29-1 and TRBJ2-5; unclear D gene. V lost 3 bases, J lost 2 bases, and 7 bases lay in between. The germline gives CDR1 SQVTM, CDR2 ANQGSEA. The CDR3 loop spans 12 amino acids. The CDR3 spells CSVERLQETQYF. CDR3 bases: TGCAGCGTTGAGCGGTTACAAGAGACCCAGTACTTC. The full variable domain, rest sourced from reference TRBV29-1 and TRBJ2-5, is SAVISQKPSRDICQRGTSLTIQCQVDSQVTMMFWYRQQPGQSLTLIATANQGSEATYESGFVIDKFPISRPNLTFSTLTVSNMSPEDSSIYLCSVERLQETQYFGPGTRLLVL.

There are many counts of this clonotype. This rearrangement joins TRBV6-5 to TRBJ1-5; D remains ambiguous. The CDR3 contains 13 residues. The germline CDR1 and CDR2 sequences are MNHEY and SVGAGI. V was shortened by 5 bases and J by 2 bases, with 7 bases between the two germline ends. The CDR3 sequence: CASSRSGNQPQHF. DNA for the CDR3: TGTGCCAGCAGTCGGTCGGGCAATCAGCCCCAGCATTTT.

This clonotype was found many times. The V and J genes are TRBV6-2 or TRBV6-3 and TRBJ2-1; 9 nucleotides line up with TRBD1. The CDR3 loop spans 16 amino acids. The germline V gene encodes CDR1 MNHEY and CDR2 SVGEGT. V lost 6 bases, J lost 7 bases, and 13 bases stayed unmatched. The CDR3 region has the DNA TGTGCCAGCAGCCAACAGGGGGCGACTTTGATTAATGAGCAGTTCTTC. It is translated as CASSQQGATLINEQFF.

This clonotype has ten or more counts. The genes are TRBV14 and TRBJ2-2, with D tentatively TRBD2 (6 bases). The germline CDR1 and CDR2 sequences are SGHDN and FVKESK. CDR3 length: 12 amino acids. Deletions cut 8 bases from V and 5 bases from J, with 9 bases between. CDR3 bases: TGTGCCAGCGGACGGGGGACCGGGGAGCTGTTTTTT. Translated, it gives CASGRGTGELFF.